These T cell receptor beta chains were read from a single sample in a study of memory CD4+ T cells and cytomegalovirus serostatus. Generated by immunoSEQ multiplex PCR, the TCRdb table keeps only in-frame clones and is missing some. The sample has about 58,000 clones; approximately 86% are singletons. Sequenced: memory CD4+ T cells from blood. These receptors were collected from an adult in good health and CMV-seronegative. Some clones in this sample may be carry-over from other donors' samples. Each CDR3 is given with its conserved first and last residue. A D gene is named only where the DNA matches it firmly. Clone size is shown for a subset of rows, as once, few, many or a class of expanded clone.

TGTGCCAGCAGCCCCCCCGGGGGACAGATATCACCCCTCCACTTT	CASSPPGGQISPLHF	TRBJ1-6	TRBD1	TRBV7-9	once
TGTGCCAGCAGCCGAACTAGCGGGAAGTACAATGAGCAGTTCTTC	CASSRTSGKYNEQFF	TRBJ2-1	TRBD2	TRBV6-5	once
TGTGCCAGCAGCTTGGCCGGCAGCTATGGCTACACCTTC	CASSLAGSYGYTF	TRBJ1-2	NA	TRBV5-4	NA
TGTGCCAGCAGATCGGGACAGACGTACCAAGAGACCCAGTACTTC	CASRSGQTYQETQYF	TRBJ2-5	TRBD1	TRBV6-1	NA
TGCGCCAGCAGCGGGTCCACTAGCGACACCGGGGAGCTGTTTTTT	CASSGSTSDTGELFF	TRBJ2-2	TRBD2	TRBV5-1	NA
TGTGCCAGCAGCCAAGGTGGGGAGCAGTTCTTC	CASSQGGEQFF	TRBJ2-1	NA	TRBV4-2	NA
TGTGCCAGCAGTCATCAGGGGACTAGCGGGAGTGTGGAGCAGTTCTTC	CASSHQGTSGSVEQFF	TRBJ2-1	TRBD2	TRBV6-4	NA
TGTGCCATCAGTTGGGGGGTCGGCTACGAGCAGTACTTC	CAISWGVGYEQYF	TRBJ2-7	NA	TRBV10-3	NA
TGTGCCAGCAGGGTTAGGGCGGCGAACACTGAAGCTTTCTTT	CASRVRAANTEAFF	TRBJ1-1	NA	TRBV2	NA
TGTGCCAGCAGCGCACAGGGGGCGTCGGGCACTGAAGCTTTCTTT	CASSAQGASGTEAFF	TRBJ1-1	TRBD1	TRBV9	NA
TGTGCCAGCAGAACCGGGAACCACAAGGCTTCACCCCTCCACTTT	CASRTGNHKASPLHF	TRBJ1-6	NA	TRBV11-1	few
TGTGCTAGTGGTTTGGTGTCTTCACAGGGAGGGTACGAGCAGTACTTC	CASGLVSSQGGYEQYF	TRBJ2-7	NA	TRBV12-5	once
TGCGCCAGCAGCTTGGGGCAGGGGGCTTCAGATACGCAGTATTTT	CASSLGQGASDTQYF	TRBJ2-3	TRBD1	TRBV5-1	NA
TGCAGTGCTATGTTCAATGAGCAGTTCTTC	CSAMFNEQFF	TRBJ2-1	NA	TRBV20-1	NA
TGTGCCAGCAGCCCGACGACTGCAGGGGGAGAGACCCAGTACTTC	CASSPTTAGGETQYF	TRBJ2-5	TRBD1	TRBV5-4	NA
TGTGCCAGCAGCTTATTGCGGCTAGCGGGAGATGGGACCGGGGAGCTGTTTTTT	CASSLLRLAGDGTGELFF	TRBJ2-2	TRBD2	TRBV11-1	NA
TGTGCCAGCAGTTTAGCCCGGCGGGAGAATGAGCAGTTCTTC	CASSLARRENEQFF	TRBJ2-1	TRBD2	TRBV27	NA
TGCGCCAGCAGTGAGTATAAGGGGAACTATGGCTACACCTTC	CASSEYKGNYGYTF	TRBJ1-2	NA	TRBV10-1	NA
TGTGCCAGCAGCACAGGTACAGATACGCAGTATTTT	CASSTGTDTQYF	TRBJ2-3	NA	TRBV7-2	NA
TGTGCCAGCAGCCGGGACAGGGTGGAGGAGCAGTACTTC	CASSRDRVEEQYF	TRBJ2-7	TRBD1	TRBV2	NA
TGTGCCAGCAAGGGACAGGGGCTAACCGGGGAGCTGTTTTTT	CASKGQGLTGELFF	TRBJ2-2	TRBD1	TRBV27	NA
TGTGCCAGCAGAACGGGACTAGCGGCCACAGATACGCAGTATTTT	CASRTGLAATDTQYF	TRBJ2-3	TRBD2	TRBV5-4	NA
TGCGCCAGCAGCCAACCCACAGGCAGGGGTCCCTACGAGCAGTACTTC	CASSQPTGRGPYEQYF	TRBJ2-7	NA	TRBV4-1	NA
TGTGCCAGCAGCTTCCTGGGCCCACAAGGGGAGCTGTTTTTT	CASSFLGPQGELFF	TRBJ2-2	NA	TRBV7-3	NA
TGTGCCAGTAGTATTCATAAAGAACTAGGCGAGCAGTACTTC	CASSIHKELGEQYF	TRBJ2-7	NA	TRBV19	NA
TGCAGCGTTGTGCCTTTTGGGAGGACTGAAGCTTTCTTT	CSVVPFGRTEAFF	TRBJ1-1	NA	TRBV29-1	NA
TGCGCCAGCAGCTTGGGAGCTAGCGGGGGCTACAATGAGCAGTTCTTC	CASSLGASGGYNEQFF	TRBJ2-1	TRBD2	TRBV5-1	NA
TGTGCCAGCAGTTACACTTCGACAGGGTGGGAGACCCAGTACTTC	CASSYTSTGWETQYF	TRBJ2-5	TRBD1	TRBV6-5	NA
TGTGCCTGGAGTGTAGGGGAGGGCTACACCTTC	CAWSVGEGYTF	TRBJ1-2	NA	TRBV30	NA
TGTGCCAGCAGCTTAGGTTCGGCTAGCGGGAGCACAGATACGCAGTATTTT	CASSLGSASGSTDTQYF	TRBJ2-3	TRBD2	TRBV7-7	NA
TGTGCCATCAGTGAGTCGCAGGGGGGGCGCGAGCAGTACTTC	CAISESQGGREQYF	TRBJ2-7	NA	TRBV10-3	NA
TGTGCCAGCAGCTTAGGACTAGCGGGAGGCACAGATACGCAGTATTTT	CASSLGLAGGTDTQYF	TRBJ2-3	TRBD2	TRBV7-7	NA
TGTGCCAGCAGGAGTACGGGGGGATACTATGGCTACACCTTC	CASRSTGGYYGYTF	TRBJ1-2	NA	TRBV28	NA
TGTGCCAGCAGCCCCGGGACAGGGGGCATTCAGCCCCAGCATTTT	CASSPGTGGIQPQHF	TRBJ1-5	TRBD1	TRBV7-2	NA
TGCAGCGTTGAAGCGGGACAGGGGAGGTATGGCTACACCTTC	CSVEAGQGRYGYTF	TRBJ1-2	TRBD1	TRBV29-1	NA
TGTGCCAGCTTAACGGGGTCTGGGGCCAACGTCCTGACTTTC	CASLTGSGANVLTF	TRBJ2-6	NA	TRBV18	NA
TGTGCCAGCAGCTTGGCACAGGTTAACACTGAAGCTTTCTTT	CASSLAQVNTEAFF	TRBJ1-1	NA	TRBV5-8	NA
TGCGCCAGCAGCTTGGCTGGACTAGCGAGCTCCTACAATGAGCAGTTCTTC	CASSLAGLASSYNEQFF	TRBJ2-1	TRBD2	TRBV5-1	NA
TGTGCCATCATACAGGCGAGGACAGATACGCAGTATTTT	CAIIQARTDTQYF	TRBJ2-3	NA	TRBV28	NA